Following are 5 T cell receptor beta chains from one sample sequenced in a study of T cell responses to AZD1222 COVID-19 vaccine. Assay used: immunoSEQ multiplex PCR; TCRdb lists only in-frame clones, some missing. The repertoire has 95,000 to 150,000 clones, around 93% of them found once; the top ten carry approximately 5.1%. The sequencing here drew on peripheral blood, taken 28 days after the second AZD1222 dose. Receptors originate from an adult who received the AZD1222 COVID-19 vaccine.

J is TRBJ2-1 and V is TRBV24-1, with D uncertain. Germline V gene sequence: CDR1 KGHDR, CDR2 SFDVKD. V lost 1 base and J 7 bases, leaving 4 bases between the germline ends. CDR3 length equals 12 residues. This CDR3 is CATSDFLNEQFF. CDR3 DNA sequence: TGTGCCACCAGTGATTTCCTTAATGAGCAGTTCTTC.

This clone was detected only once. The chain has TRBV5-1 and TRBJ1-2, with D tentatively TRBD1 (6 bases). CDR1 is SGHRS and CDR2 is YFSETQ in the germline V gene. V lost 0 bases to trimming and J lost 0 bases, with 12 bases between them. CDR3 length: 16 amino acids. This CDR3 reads CASSLGRGAANYGYTF. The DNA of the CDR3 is TGCGCCAGCAGCTTGGGCCGGGGGGCCGCTAACTATGGCTACACCTTC.

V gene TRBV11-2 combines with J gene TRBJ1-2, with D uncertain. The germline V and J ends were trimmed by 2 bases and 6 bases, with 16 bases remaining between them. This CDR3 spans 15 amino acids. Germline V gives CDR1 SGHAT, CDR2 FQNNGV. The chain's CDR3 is CASSLWGQDVDGYTF. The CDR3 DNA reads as TGTGCCAGCAGCTTATGGGGTCAGGACGTGGATGGCTACACCTTC.

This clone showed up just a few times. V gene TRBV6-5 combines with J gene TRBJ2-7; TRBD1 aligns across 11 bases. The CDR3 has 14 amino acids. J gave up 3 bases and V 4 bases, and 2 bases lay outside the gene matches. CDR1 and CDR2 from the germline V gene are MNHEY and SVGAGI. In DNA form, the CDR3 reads TGTGCCAGCAGTTTTGGGACAGGGGGCTACGAGCAGTACTTC. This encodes CASSFGTGGYEQYF.

The CDR3 sequence: CSVEEPAGTDTQYF. CDR3 bases: TGCAGCGTTGAAGAGCCCGCAGGCACAGATACGCAGTATTTT. This chain connects TRBV29-1 to TRBJ2-3; D is unclear. Trimming pared 0 bases from V and 1 base from J, leaving 8 bases between. The germline V gene has CDR1 SQVTM and CDR2 ANQGSEA. The CDR3 runs to 14 residues.